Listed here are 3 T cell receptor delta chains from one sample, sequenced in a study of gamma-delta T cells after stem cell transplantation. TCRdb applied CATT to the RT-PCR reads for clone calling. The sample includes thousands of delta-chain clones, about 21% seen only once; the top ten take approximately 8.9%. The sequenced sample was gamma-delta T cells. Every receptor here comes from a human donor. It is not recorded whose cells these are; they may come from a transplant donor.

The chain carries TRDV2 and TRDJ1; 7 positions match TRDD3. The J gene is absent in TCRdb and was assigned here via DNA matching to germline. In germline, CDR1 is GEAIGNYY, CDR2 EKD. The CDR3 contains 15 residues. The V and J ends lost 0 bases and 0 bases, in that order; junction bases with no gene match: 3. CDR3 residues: CACDTAGGYTDKLIF. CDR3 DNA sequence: TGTGCCTGTGACACCGCGGGGGGATACACCGATAAACTCATCTTT.

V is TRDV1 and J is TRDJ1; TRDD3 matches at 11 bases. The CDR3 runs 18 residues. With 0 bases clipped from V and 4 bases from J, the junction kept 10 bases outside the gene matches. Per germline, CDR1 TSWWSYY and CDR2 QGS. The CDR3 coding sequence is TGTGCTCTTGGGGAACTAGTCTGGGGGATACTTGGAAGCGATAAACTCATCTTT. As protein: CALGELVWGILGSDKLIF.

The CDR3 here is CALPLGEGGTDKLIF. The CDR3 region has the DNA TGTGCCTTGCCACTGGGGGAAGGGGGGACCGATAAACTCATCTTT. J is TRDJ1 and V is TRDV3, with TRDD3 matching over 9 bases. The ends lost 3 bases at V and 2 bases at J; junction bases unmatched: 10. Germline V gene lookup returns CDR1 TVYSNPD and CDR2 GDNSRS (reference sequence). CDR3 length equals 15 residues.